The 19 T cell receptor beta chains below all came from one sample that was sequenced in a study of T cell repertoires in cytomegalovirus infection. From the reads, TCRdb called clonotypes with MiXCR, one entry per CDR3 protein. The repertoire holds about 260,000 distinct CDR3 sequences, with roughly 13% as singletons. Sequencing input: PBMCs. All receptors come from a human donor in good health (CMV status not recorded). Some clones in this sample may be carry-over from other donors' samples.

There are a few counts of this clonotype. CDR3 sequence (DNA): TGTGCCAGCCGTAGTTCGCAGGGGGCTACGCAGTATTTT. Residues: CASRSSQGATQYF. V and J are TRBV2 and TRBJ2-3; 8 nucleotides line up with TRBD1. Looked up from germline, CDR1 is SNHLY and CDR2 is FYNNEI. The CDR3 has 13 residues. V dropped 8 bases and J dropped 8; count of bases not matched to a gene: 9.

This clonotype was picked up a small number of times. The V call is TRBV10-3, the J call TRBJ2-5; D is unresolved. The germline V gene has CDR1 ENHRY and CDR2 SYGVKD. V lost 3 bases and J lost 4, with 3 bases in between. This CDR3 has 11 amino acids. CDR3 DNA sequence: TGTGCCATCAGTGATGTAGAGACCCAGTACTTC. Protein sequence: CAISDVETQYF.

The CDR3, as DNA: TGCGCCAGCAGTCAATCGAGGGGAGAACGGCAGTTCTTC. Protein product: CASSQSRGERQFF. The rearrangement uses TRBV23-1 and TRBJ2-1; TRBD1 or TRBD2 may be the D gene (5 bases each). TRBV23-1 counts as an open reading frame of uncertain function. The V gene lost 0 bases and the J gene lost 12 bases, with 12 bases spanning the gap. The CDR3 runs 13 residues.

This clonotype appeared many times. This chain's CDR3 is CASSQPFTGRSSSYNEQFF. For the CDR3, the DNA is TGTGCCAGCAGCCAACCCTTTACCGGGAGGTCGAGCTCCTACAATGAGCAGTTCTTC. The V call is TRBV14, the J call TRBJ2-1; 7 bases fit TRBD2. Germline V gene sequence: CDR1 SGHDN, CDR2 FVKESK. The CDR3 runs 19 residues. J lost 0 bases, V lost 2 bases, and 13 bases had no gene match.

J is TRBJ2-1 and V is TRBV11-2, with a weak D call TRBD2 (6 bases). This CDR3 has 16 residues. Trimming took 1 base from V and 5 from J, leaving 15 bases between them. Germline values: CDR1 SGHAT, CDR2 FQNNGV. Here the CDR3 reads CASSLVSGVVNNEQFF. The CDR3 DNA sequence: TGTGCCAGCAGCTTAGTTTCGGGGGTTGTGAACAATGAGCAGTTCTTC.

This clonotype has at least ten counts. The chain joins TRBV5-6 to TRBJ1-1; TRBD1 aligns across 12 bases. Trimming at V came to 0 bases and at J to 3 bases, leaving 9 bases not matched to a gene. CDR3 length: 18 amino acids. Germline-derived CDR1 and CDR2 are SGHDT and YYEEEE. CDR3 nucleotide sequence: TGTGCCAGCAGCTTGGTGGCCGGGACAGGGGGCTCTGACACTGAAGCTTTCTTT. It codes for CASSLVAGTGGSDTEAFF.

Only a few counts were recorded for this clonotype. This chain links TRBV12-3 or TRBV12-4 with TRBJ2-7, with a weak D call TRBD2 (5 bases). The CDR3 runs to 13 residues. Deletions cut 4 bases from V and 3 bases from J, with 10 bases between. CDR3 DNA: TGTGCCAGCAGTTGGGATGCGGGCTACGAGCAGTACTTC. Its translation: CASSWDAGYEQYF.

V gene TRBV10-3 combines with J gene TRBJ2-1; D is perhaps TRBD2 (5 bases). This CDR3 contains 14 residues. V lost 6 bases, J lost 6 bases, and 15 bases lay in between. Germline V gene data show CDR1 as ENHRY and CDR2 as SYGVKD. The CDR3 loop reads CAISGLLDPNEQFF. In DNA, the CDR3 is TGTGCCATCAGCGGACTTCTCGACCCCAATGAGCAGTTCTTC.

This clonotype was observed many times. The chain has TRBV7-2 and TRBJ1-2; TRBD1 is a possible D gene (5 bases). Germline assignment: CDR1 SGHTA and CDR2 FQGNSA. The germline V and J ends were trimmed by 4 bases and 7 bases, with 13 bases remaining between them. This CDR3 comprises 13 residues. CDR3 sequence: CASSSPGGPGYTF. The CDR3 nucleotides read TGTGCCAGCAGCTCACCTGGGGGACCTGGCTACACCTTC. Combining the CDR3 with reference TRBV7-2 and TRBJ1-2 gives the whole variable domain GAGVSQSPSNKVTEKGKDVELRCDPISGHTALYWYRQSLGQGLEFLIYFQGNSAPDKSGLPSDRFSAERTGGSVSTLTIQRTQQEDSAVYLCASSSPGGPGYTFGSGTRLTVV.

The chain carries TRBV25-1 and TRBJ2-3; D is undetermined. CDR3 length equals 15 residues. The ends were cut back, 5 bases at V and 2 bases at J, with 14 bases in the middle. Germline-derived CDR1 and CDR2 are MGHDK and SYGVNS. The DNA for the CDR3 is TGTGCCAGCAGTCCCCACCGGGTAGCCACAGATACGCAGTATTTT. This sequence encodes CASSPHRVATDTQYF.

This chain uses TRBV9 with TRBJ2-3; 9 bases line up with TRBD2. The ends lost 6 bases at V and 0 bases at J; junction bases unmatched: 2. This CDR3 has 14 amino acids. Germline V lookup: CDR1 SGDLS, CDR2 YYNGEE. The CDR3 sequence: CASTAGGSTDTQYF. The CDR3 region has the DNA TGTGCCAGCACCGCGGGGGGGAGCACAGATACGCAGTATTTT.

This CDR3 reads CAISERWGESSDTQYF. The CDR3 nucleotides read TGTGCCATCAGTGAGAGGTGGGGTGAAAGCTCAGATACGCAGTATTTT. The rearrangement uses TRBV10-3 and TRBJ2-3, with unresolved D. There are 16 residues in the CDR3. The germline CDR1 and CDR2 sequences are ENHRY and SYGVKD. Trimming took off 2 bases at V and 4 bases at J, with 16 bases between the two ends.

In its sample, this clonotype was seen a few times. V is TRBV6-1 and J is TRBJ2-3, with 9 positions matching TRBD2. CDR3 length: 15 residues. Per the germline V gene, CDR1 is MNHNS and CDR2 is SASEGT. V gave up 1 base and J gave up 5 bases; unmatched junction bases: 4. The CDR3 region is CASSEGGGAGDTQYF. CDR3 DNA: TGTGCCAGCAGTGAAGGCGGGGGGGCCGGAGATACGCAGTATTTT.

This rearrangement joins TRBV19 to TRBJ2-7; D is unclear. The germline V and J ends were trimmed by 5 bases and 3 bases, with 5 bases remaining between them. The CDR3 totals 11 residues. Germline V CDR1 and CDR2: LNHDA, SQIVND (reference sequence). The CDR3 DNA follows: TGTGCCAGTAGTGTCCTCTACGAGCAGTACTTC. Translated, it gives CASSVLYEQYF.

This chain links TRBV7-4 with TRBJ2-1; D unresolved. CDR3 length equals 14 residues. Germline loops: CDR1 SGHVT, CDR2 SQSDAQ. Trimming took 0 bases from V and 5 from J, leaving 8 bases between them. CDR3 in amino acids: CASSLARRDNEQFF. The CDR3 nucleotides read TGTGCCAGCAGCTTAGCTCGACGAGACAATGAGCAGTTCTTC.

This CDR3 reads CASSLDQGAGNTIYF. CDR3 in DNA: TGTGCCAGCAGTTTAGATCAGGGGGCTGGAAACACCATATATTTT. The chain links TRBV12-3 or TRBV12-4 to TRBJ1-3; 7 bases align to TRBD1. V shed 1 base and J 2 bases; nucleotides not matched to a gene: 2. CDR3 length: 15 amino acids.

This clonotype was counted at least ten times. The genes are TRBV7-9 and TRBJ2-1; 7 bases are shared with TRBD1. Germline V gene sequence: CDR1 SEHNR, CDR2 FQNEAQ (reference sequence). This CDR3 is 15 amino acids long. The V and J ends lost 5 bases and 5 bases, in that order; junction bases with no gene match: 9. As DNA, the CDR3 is TGTGCCAGCAGCCTCACAGGGGCCTTAAACAATGAGCAGTTCTTC. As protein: CASSLTGALNNEQFF.

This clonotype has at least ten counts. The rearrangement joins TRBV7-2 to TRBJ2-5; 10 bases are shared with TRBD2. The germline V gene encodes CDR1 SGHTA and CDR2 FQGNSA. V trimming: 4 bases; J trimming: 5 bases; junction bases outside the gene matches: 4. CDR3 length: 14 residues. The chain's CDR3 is CASSSRSGRETQYF. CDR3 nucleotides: TGTGCCAGCAGCTCCCGTAGCGGGAGGGAGACCCAGTACTTC. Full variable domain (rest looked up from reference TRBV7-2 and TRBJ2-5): GAGVSQSPSNKVTEKGKDVELRCDPISGHTALYWYRQSLGQGLEFLIYFQGNSAPDKSGLPSDRFSAERTGGSVSTLTIQRTQQEDSAVYLCASSSRSGRETQYFGPGTRLLVL.

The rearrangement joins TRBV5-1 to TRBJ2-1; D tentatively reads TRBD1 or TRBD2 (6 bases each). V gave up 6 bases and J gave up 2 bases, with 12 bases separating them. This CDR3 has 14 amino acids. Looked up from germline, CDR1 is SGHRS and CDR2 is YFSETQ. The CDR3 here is CASMVGGPYNEQFF. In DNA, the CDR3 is TGCGCCAGCATGGTCGGGGGCCCCTACAATGAGCAGTTCTTC.